The 8 T cell receptor beta chains in this list originate from one sample, sequenced in a study of glioma-infiltrating T cells after dendritic cell vaccination. This table comes from immunoSEQ multiplex PCR, and its TCRdb copy is limited to in-frame clones, with some not included. Of around 72,000 clones listed, 81% are singletons. Sequenced material: blood, taken before dendritic cell vaccination. All receptors come from a human donor with glioblastoma.

For this clone: Other DNA sequences of this sample code for an identical CDR3. The chain employs TRBV6-1 and TRBJ1-4; D gene ambiguous. V dropped 1 base and J dropped 5 bases, with 11 bases sitting between them. CDR3 length equals 15 residues. CDR1 and CDR2 from the germline V gene are MNHNS and SASEGT. The CDR3 sequence: CASSEVLGTNEKLFF. CDR3 in DNA: TGTGCCAGCAGTGAAGTCCTGGGCACAAATGAAAAACTGTTTTTT.

This chain joins TRBV6-1 and TRBJ2-3; TRBD1 agrees at 8 bases. Losses at the gene ends were 5 bases for V and 2 bases for J; bases not matched to a gene: 3. The CDR3 length is 14 residues. Germline CDR1 and CDR2: MNHNS and SASEGT. CDR3 nucleotide sequence: TGTGCCAGCAGTTCGACAGGGGACACAGATACGCAGTATTTT. Its translation is CASSSTGDTDTQYF.

The chain couples TRBV18 to TRBJ2-5; 8 positions match TRBD2. The CDR3 consists of 13 residues. Germline CDR1 and CDR2: KGHSH and LQKENI. The trim removed 5 bases at V and 5 bases at J, leaving 4 bases unmatched. The CDR3 sequence: CASSGTSLETQYF. CDR3 coding DNA: TGTGCCAGCTCAGGGACTAGTCTTGAGACCCAGTACTTC.

In its sample, this clone was seen a few times. This chain connects TRBV7-2 to TRBJ2-5; TRBD1 aligns across 8 bases. The V segment lost 5 bases and the J segment 4 bases; nucleotides outside the gene matches: 15. CDR1 SGHTA and CDR2 FQGNSA come from the germline V gene. This CDR3 contains 17 residues. DNA for the CDR3: TGTGCCAGCAGCCGCGGGAAATCAGGGGGCGGGCGAGAGACCCAGTACTTC. It encodes CASSRGKSGGGRETQYF.

The chain uses TRBV18 and TRBJ1-5, with D unclear. The CDR3 contains 13 residues. The germline gives CDR1 KGHSH, CDR2 LQKENI. Trimming took off 2 bases at V and 3 bases at J, with 5 bases between the two ends. In DNA, the CDR3 is TGTGCCAGCTCACCAGGGCCCAATCAGCCCCAGCATTTT. Translation gives CASSPGPNQPQHF.

This clone came up once. The V gene is TRBV5-1, the J gene TRBJ1-4; TRBD1 agrees at 7 bases. The germline gives CDR1 SGHRS, CDR2 YFSETQ. V shed 0 bases and J 6 bases; nucleotides not matched to a gene: 2. The CDR3 extends over 14 amino acids. As DNA, the CDR3 is TGCGCCAGCAGCTTGGGACAGGGCGATGAAAAACTGTTTTTT. Translation gives CASSLGQGDEKLFF.

The chain is built from TRBV30 and TRBJ2-3, with TRBD1 matching over 7 bases. The CDR3 length is 16 residues. With 0 bases clipped from V and 3 bases from J, the junction kept 9 bases outside the gene matches. Looked up from germline, CDR1 is GTSNPN and CDR2 is SVGIG (reference sequence). The CDR3 reads CAWSVRPGQRTDTQYF. The CDR3 bases are TGTGCCTGGAGTGTACGGCCGGGACAGAGAACAGATACGCAGTATTTT.

Notes on this clone: Distinct nucleotide sequences in the sample also encode this CDR3. The chain is built from TRBV4-1 and TRBJ1-1, with a possible D match to TRBD1 (5 bases). Trimming removed 1 base at V and 4 bases at J, with 13 bases between. The CDR3 length is 15 residues. Germline V gene sequence: CDR1 MGHRA, CDR2 YSYEKL. CDR3 DNA: TGCGCCAGCAGCCAAGGGGGACTCGGGGGCACTGAAGCTTTCTTT. Amino acids: CASSQGGLGGTEAFF.